This T cell receptor (beta chain) is from a study of neoadjuvant anti-PD-1 for oral cavity cancer. Trimming left V 6 bases short and J 1 base short, with 13 bases between. From germline, CDR1 is MNHNS and CDR2 SASEGT. The CDR3 consists of 15 residues. Six replicates per PBMC sample, mostly from roughly 500 ng of genomic DNA. This table comes from immunoSEQ multiplex PCR, and its TCRdb copy is limited to in-frame clones, with some not included. The sample lists under 85,000 clones; roughly four fifths were seen once. The source material was PBMCs, sampled before nivolumab (anti-PD-1) treatment. The TCR was taken from a person aged 40-85 years with oral cavity squamous cell carcinoma. This chain connects TRBV6-1 to TRBJ1-5; D possibly corresponds to TRBD1 (6 bases). The CDR3 here is CASRVTGLSNQPQHF. Here the CDR3 DNA reads TGTGCCAGCAGGGTAACAGGGCTAAGCAATCAGCCCCAGCATTTT.